These 26 T cell receptor beta chains were sequenced from one sample in a study of CD8 T cells in ankylosing spondylitis. MiXCR was run by TCRdb on the 5' RACE reads, yielding one entry per CDR3 protein. The table shows 85,000 to 100,000 distinct CDR3 sequences, with around 10% occurring only once. The sample was blood, either unsorted or a sorted T cell fraction (not recorded which). The receptors originated from a male donor with ankylosing spondylitis or in good health (not recorded which).

Ten or more counts support this clonotype. The V gene is TRBV3-1, the J gene TRBJ1-1, with TRBD1 as a possible D gene (5 bases). The germline gives CDR1 LGHDT, CDR2 YNNKEL (reference sequence). The length of the CDR3 is 14 residues. The V and J ends lost 2 bases and 2 bases respectively, with 9 bases between them. Here the CDR3 reads CASSQPGTNTEAFF. The CDR3 nucleotides read TGTGCCAGCAGCCAACCAGGGACCAACACTGAAGCTTTCTTT.

The chain carries TRBV10-3 and TRBJ1-1; TRBD1 might be the D (6 bases). The V and J ends lost 8 bases and 4 bases respectively, with 17 bases between them. This CDR3 contains 14 residues. The germline CDR1 and CDR2 sequences are ENHRY and SYGVKD. CDR3 DNA: TGTGCCATCGGAAGCAGACAGGATGGCACTGAAGCTTTCTTT. Encoded protein: CAIGSRQDGTEAFF.

This clonotype was observed many times. The rearrangement links TRBV15 to TRBJ2-7; 9 positions agree with TRBD2. With V trimmed by 0 bases and J by 3 bases, 9 bases remained unmatched. CDR3 length equals 17 residues. CDR1 LNHNV and CDR2 YYDKDF come from the germline V gene (reference sequence). This CDR3 is CATSREGLAGLDYEQYF. CDR3 nucleotides: TGTGCCACCAGCAGAGAGGGGCTAGCGGGGCTGGACTACGAGCAGTACTTC.

This clonotype came up many times. The chain joins TRBV20-1 to TRBJ2-1; tentative D call: TRBD1 (6 bases). From germline, CDR1 is DFQATT and CDR2 SNEGSKA (reference sequence). V lost 1 base and J 10 bases, leaving 20 bases between the germline ends. The CDR3 contains 15 residues. CDR3 in DNA: TGCAGTGCTAGAGGTTTGGGGCAGGGGCTACGAGAGCAGTTCTTC. Translation: CSARGLGQGLREQFF.

The table lists this clonotype with many counts. The CDR3 bases are TGTGCCAGCAGCGTAGCAGGGATCCAAGAGACCCAGTACTTC. It encodes CASSVAGIQETQYF. The rearrangement links TRBV9 to TRBJ2-5; D might be TRBD1 (5 bases). V was pared by 0 bases and J by 1 base, with 7 bases between. From germline, CDR1 is SGDLS and CDR2 YYNGEE. This CDR3 has 14 amino acids.

Ten or more counts support this clonotype. The chain carries TRBV29-1 and TRBJ1-2, with TRBD1 matching over 7 bases. V shed 6 bases and J 2 bases; nucleotides not matched to a gene: 9. The CDR3 is made up of 14 amino acids. Looked up from germline, CDR1 is SQVTM and CDR2 is ANQGSEA. In nucleotides, the CDR3 is TGCAGCGTGACCCTGGACAGGCCGAACTATGGCTACACCTTC. Its translation: CSVTLDRPNYGYTF.

Worth noting for this clonotype: The CDR3 ends on some other residue instead of the conserved phenylalanine or tryptophan, so this is likely a read error. The gene calls are TRBV28 and TRBJ2-7; perhaps TRBD1 as D (7 bases). The CDR3 runs 14 residues. Germline-derived CDR1 and CDR2 are MDHEN and SYDVKM. The V end was cut by 6 bases, the J end by 4 bases, with 16 bases between. As DNA, the CDR3 is TGTGCCAGCAGACCAACAGGGGAGGTGTACGAGCAGTACATC. Translating it yields CASRPTGEVYEQYI.

This clonotype was seen at least ten times. The chain carries TRBV15 and TRBJ2-7; D might be TRBD2 (5 bases). The V gene lost 8 bases and the J gene lost 2 bases, with 13 bases spanning the gap. The CDR3 contains 13 residues. Germline CDR1 and CDR2: LNHNV and YYDKDF (reference sequence). DNA of the CDR3: TGTGCCACCCGGGGTGGCAATACCTACGAGCAGTACTTC. Protein product: CATRGGNTYEQYF.

The sample holds many counts of this clonotype. This sequence joins TRBV12-3 or TRBV12-4 and TRBJ1-1, with 7 bases lining up with TRBD1. This CDR3 spans 13 amino acids. J was trimmed by 4 bases and V by 6 bases; bases with no gene match: 5. The CDR3 is CASRTGPGTEAFF. In DNA form, the CDR3 reads TGTGCCAGCAGGACAGGGCCGGGCACTGAAGCTTTCTTT.

This clonotype was detected ten times or more. The chain carries TRBV29-1 and TRBJ1-2; 7 positions match TRBD1. The CDR3 has 12 residues. V shed 3 bases and J 4 bases; nucleotides not matched to a gene: 2. Germline V gene data show CDR1 as SQVTM and CDR2 as ANQGSEA. The CDR3 loop is CSVEGQLYGYTF. Written as DNA, the CDR3 is TGCAGCGTTGAGGGACAGCTCTATGGCTACACCTTC.

This clonotype has just a few counts. V usage is TRBV7-2 and J usage is TRBJ2-2; 7 bases are shared with TRBD2. Germline V gives CDR1 SGHTA, CDR2 FQGNSA. V dropped 5 bases and J dropped 3; count of bases not matched to a gene: 9. The CDR3 totals 16 residues. The CDR3 coding sequence is TGTGCCAGCAGCCGATCGGCGGGGGTATACACCGGGGAGCTGTTTTTT. It translates to CASSRSAGVYTGELFF.

This clonotype has just a few counts. This chain links TRBV7-9 with TRBJ2-5; 7 bases map to TRBD1. Unmatched junction bases numbered 4, after V lost 2 bases and J lost 4 bases. Looked up from germline, CDR1 is SEHNR and CDR2 is FQNEAQ (reference sequence). The CDR3 extends over 14 amino acids. This CDR3 reads CASSLFEGAETQYF. The CDR3 DNA reads as TGTGCCAGCAGCTTATTTGAGGGGGCAGAGACCCAGTACTTC.

V usage is TRBV28 and J usage is TRBJ2-2, with 7 bases lining up with TRBD2. The germline gives CDR1 MDHEN, CDR2 SYDVKM. The V gene end was trimmed by 2 bases and the J gene end by 2 bases; junction bases not matched to a gene: 8. The CDR3 is 17 residues long. CDR3 coding DNA: TGTGCCAGCAGTTTAGGAGAGCGGGGTCCCAACACCGGGGAGCTGTTTTTT. Its protein is CASSLGERGPNTGELFF.

This clonotype occurred many times. The chain recombines TRBV6-1 with TRBJ1-1; D not resolved. Looked up from germline, CDR1 is MNHNS and CDR2 is SASEGT. The V end was cut by 0 bases, the J end by 4 bases, with 12 bases between. CDR3 length equals 15 residues. In DNA, the CDR3 is TGTGCCAGCAGTGAAGCCGGCGCGGCCTCCACTGAAGCTTTCTTT. It codes for CASSEAGAASTEAFF.

This clonotype was counted ten times or more. The chain joins TRBV11-2 to TRBJ2-5, with TRBD1 matching 10 bases. V shed 4 bases, J shed 5 bases, and the junction held 10 bases outside the gene matches. CDR3 length: 16 amino acids. Germline loops: CDR1 SGHAT, CDR2 FQNNGV. The CDR3 DNA reads as TGTGCCAGCAGCTCGACAGGGGGCGATTACTGGGAGACCCAGTACTTC. This codes for CASSSTGGDYWETQYF.

Notes on this clonotype: This could be a read error, since a much larger clone is one nucleotide away. V is TRBV28 and J is TRBJ2-7; a possible D gene is TRBD1 (5 bases). This CDR3 is 11 amino acids long. The germline V gene encodes CDR1 MDHEN and CDR2 SYDVKM. The CDR3 reads CTSRETYEQYF. In nucleotides, the CDR3 is TGTACCAGCAGGGAAACCTACGAGCAGTACTTC. Complete variable domain (other parts from reference TRBV28 and TRBJ2-7): DVKVTQSSRYLVKRTGEKVFLECVQDMDHENMFWYRQDPGLGLRLIYFSYDVKMKEKGDIPEGYSVSREKKERFSLILESASTNQTSMYLCTSRETYEQYFGPGTRLTVT.

The V call is TRBV5-1, the J call TRBJ2-7; TRBD2 matches 8 bases. Trimming cost V 4 bases and J 0 bases; bases outside gene matches: 9. The CDR3 totals 16 residues. The germline gives CDR1 SGHRS, CDR2 YFSETQ. The DNA of the CDR3 is TGCGCCAGCAGCCAGGGACTAGTTCTCAGCTCCTACGAGCAGTACTTC. This codes for CASSQGLVLSSYEQYF.

This clonotype came up a few times. This chain joins TRBV6-5 and TRBJ2-7; 12 bases line up with TRBD2. The junction had 14 bases not matched to a gene; V was cut back by 5 bases and J by 12 bases. The germline V gene has CDR1 MNHEY and CDR2 SVGAGI. The CDR3 length is 15 residues. Here the CDR3 DNA reads TGTGCCAGCAGTGCCGCGGGACTAGCGGGCCGGGCCCCGTACTTC. This translates into CASSAAGLAGRAPYF.

The sample holds many counts of this clonotype. Mismatch with germline at one junction end may stem from a read error. The gene calls are TRBV7-7 and TRBJ2-2; the D gene could be TRBD1 or TRBD2 (6 bases each). Germline CDR1 is SSHAT and CDR2 is FNYEAQ (reference sequence). The CDR3 covers 17 residues. In DNA, the CDR3 is TGTGCTAGCAGCCCGCGCCAGGGGACTTCGAACACCGGGGAGCTGTTTTTT. Translation gives CASSPRQGTSNTGELFF. The whole variable domain, remainder taken from reference TRBV7-7 and TRBJ2-2, is GAGVSQSPRYKVTKRGQDVTLRCDPISSHATLYWYQQALGQGPEFLTYFNYEAQPDKSGLPSDRFSAERPEGSISTLTIQRTEQRDSAMYRCASSPRQGTSNTGELFFGEGSRLTVL.

J is TRBJ2-7 and V is TRBV7-9; 9 nucleotides match TRBD1. The CDR3 loop spans 14 amino acids. V lost 4 bases and J lost 6; bases outside the gene matches: 7. CDR1 SEHNR and CDR2 FQNEAQ come from the germline V gene (reference sequence). CDR3 protein: CASSYPGQGSEQYF. The CDR3, as DNA: TGTGCCAGCAGCTATCCGGGACAGGGAAGCGAGCAGTACTTC. Supplemented by reference TRBV7-9 and TRBJ2-7, the full variable domain reads DTGVSQNPRHKITKRGQNVTFRCDPISEHNRLYWYRQTLGQGPEFLTYFQNEAQLEKSRLLSDRFSAERPKGSFSTLEIQRTEQGDSAMYLCASSYPGQGSEQYFGPGTRLTVT.

Many counts were recorded for this clonotype. The V gene is TRBV20-1, the J gene TRBJ2-1; no clear D gene. Germline loops: CDR1 DFQATT, CDR2 SNEGSKA (reference sequence). The length of the CDR3 is 12 residues. With 6 bases removed from V and 9 bases from J, the gap between germline ends came to 15 bases. This CDR3 is CSAPLSGFEQFF. The CDR3 region has the DNA TGCAGTGCCCCCCTTAGTGGATTTGAGCAGTTCTTC.

In this sample, this clonotype turned up many times. J is TRBJ1-1 and V is TRBV7-8, with D unresolved. The CDR3 contains 14 residues. Trimming took 1 base from V and 0 from J, leaving 6 bases between them. Germline V gene sequence: CDR1 SGHVS, CDR2 FQNEAQ. CDR3 sequence reads: CASSLVEVNTEAFF. The CDR3 nucleotides are TGTGCCAGCAGCTTAGTCGAGGTGAACACTGAAGCTTTCTTT.

This clonotype was counted at least ten times. CDR3 region: CASSLWGTDRLAKNIQYF. In nucleotides, the CDR3 is TGCGCCAGCAGCTTGTGGGGCACGGACAGGCTAGCCAAAAACATTCAGTACTTC. This chain links TRBV5-1 with TRBJ2-4; 7 bases line up with TRBD1. CDR1 is SGHRS, CDR2 YFSETQ, per germline. The CDR3 contains 18 residues. V was clipped by 1 base and J by 0 bases; unmatched bases: 10.

This clonotype occurred many times. This rearrangement joins TRBV5-1 to TRBJ2-1, with no clear D. This CDR3 region has 13 residues. Germline V gene lookup returns CDR1 SGHRS and CDR2 YFSETQ. Trimming removed 4 bases from V and 4 bases from J, with 9 bases in between. CDR3 loop: CASSADQYNEQFF. The CDR3 nucleotides are TGCGCCAGCAGCGCGGACCAATACAATGAGCAGTTCTTC.

This clonotype was seen many times. The chain joins TRBV5-1 to TRBJ1-1; the match to TRBD1 covers 10 bases. J was trimmed by 5 bases and V by 4 bases; bases with no gene match: 5. This CDR3 comprises 14 residues. The germline CDR1 and CDR2 sequences are SGHRS and YFSETQ. The CDR3 protein is CASSGGTGVTEAFF. CDR3 nucleotides: TGCGCCAGCAGCGGCGGGACAGGGGTAACTGAAGCTTTCTTT.

The chain employs TRBV3-1 and TRBJ2-1; no clear D gene. V lost 0 bases, J lost 3 bases, and 6 bases lay in between. This CDR3 is 14 amino acids long. Germline V lookup: CDR1 LGHDT, CDR2 YNNKEL (reference sequence). The CDR3 bases are TGTGCCAGCAGCCAAGAAGAAAGCTACAATGAGCAGTTCTTC. This translates into CASSQEESYNEQFF.